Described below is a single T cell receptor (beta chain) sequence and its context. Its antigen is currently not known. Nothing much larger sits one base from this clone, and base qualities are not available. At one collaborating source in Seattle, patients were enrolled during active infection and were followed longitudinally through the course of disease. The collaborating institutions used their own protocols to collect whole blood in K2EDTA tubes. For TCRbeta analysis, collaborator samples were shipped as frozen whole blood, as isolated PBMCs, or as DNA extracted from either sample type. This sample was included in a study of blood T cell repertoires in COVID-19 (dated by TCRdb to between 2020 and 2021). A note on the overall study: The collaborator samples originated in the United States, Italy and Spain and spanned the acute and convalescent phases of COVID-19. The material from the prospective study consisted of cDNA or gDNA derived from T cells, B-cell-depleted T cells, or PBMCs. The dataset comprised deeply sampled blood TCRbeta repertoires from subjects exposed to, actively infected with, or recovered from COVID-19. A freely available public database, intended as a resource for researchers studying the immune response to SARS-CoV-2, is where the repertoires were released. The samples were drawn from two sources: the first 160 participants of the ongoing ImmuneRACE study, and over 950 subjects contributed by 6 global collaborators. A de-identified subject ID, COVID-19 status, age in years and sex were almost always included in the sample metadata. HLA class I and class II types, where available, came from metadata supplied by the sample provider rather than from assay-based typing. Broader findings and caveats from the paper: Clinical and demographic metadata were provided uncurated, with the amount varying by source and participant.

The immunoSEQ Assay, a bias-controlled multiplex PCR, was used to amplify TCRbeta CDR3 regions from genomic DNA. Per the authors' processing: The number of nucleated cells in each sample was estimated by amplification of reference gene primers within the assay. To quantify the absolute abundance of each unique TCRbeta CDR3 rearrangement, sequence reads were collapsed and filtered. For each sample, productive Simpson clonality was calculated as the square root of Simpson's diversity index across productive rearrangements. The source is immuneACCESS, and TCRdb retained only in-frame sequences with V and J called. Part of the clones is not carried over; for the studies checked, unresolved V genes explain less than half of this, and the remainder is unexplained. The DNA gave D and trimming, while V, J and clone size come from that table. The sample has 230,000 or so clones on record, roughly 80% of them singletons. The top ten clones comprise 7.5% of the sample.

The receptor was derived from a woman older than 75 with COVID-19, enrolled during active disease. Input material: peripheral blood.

The CDR3 has the sequence CASSATGANTIYF. Here is the DNA: TGTGCCAGCAGTGCCACAGGGGCCAACACCATATATTTT. Recombination joined TRBV25-1 with TRBJ1-3, and 7 junction bases match TRBD1. CDR1 and CDR2 are read off the germline V gene as MGHDK and SYGVNS. The cysteine opens and the phenylalanine closes a CDR3 of 13 amino acids. Only CDR3 DNA is held: 39 bases, read in frame from base 1. Here V drops 4 bases and J drops 7 bases, and the junction holds 4 bases not matched to any gene.